This T cell receptor beta chain was captured in a study of blood T cell repertoires in COVID-19. Overall study context: COVID-19 samples collected from the United States, Italy and Spain covered acute and convalescent phases. PBMCs, B-cell-depleted T cells, or T cells were the source of the cDNA or gDNA that made up the material.

Per the original methods: Scientists estimated how many nucleated cells there were by amplifying reference gene primers. TCRdb keeps only in-frame clones here, not all; method: immunoSEQ multiplex PCR. V and J calls and clone size are as listed in that table; D and trimming were resolved from the DNA. The sample includes around 46,000 clones, 80% to 90% of them seen just once. CDR3 length equals 14 residues. Germline CDR1 is SGHTA and CDR2 is FQGTGA. The ends were cut back, 2 bases at V and 6 bases at J, with 13 bases in the middle. This clone was recorded once. The TCR comes from a human donor in a cohort sampled during active COVID-19. The donor label of this sample is uncertain. This chain joins TRBV7-3 and TRBJ1-1; TRBD1 is a possible D gene (6 bases). The sample was peripheral blood. The CDR3 sequence is CASSLGDRQSEAFF. In DNA form, the CDR3 reads TGTGCCAGCAGCTTAGGCGACAGGCAGTCTGAAGCTTTCTTT.